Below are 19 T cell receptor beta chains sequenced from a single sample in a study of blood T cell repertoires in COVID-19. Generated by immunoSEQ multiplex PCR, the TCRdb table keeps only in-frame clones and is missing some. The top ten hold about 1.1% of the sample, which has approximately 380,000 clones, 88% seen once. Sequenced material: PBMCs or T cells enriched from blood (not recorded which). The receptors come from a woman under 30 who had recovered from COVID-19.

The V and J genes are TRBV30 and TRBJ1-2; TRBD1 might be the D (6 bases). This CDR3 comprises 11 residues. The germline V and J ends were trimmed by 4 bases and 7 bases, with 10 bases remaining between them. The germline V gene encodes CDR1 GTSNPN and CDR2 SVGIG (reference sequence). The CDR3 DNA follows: TGTGCCTGGAACAGGGATGGTGGCTACACCTTC. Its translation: CAWNRDGGYTF. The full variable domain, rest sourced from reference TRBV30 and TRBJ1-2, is SQTIHQWPATLVQPVGSPLSLECTVEGTSNPNLYWYRQAAGRGLQLLFYSVGIGQISSEVPQNLSASRPQDRQFILSSKKLLLSDSGFYLCAWNRDGGYTFGSGTRLTVV.

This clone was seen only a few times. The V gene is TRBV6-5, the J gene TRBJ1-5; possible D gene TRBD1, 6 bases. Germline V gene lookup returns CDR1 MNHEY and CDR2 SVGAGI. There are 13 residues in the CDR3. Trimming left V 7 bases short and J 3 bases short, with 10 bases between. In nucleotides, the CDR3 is TGTGCCAGCACCCGGACAGTCAATCAGCCCCAGCATTTT. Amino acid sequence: CASTRTVNQPQHF.

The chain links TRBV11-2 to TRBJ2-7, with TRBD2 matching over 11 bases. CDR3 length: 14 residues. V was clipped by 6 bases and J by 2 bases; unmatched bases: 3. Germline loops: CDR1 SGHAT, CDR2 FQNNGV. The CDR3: CASRGLAVPYEQYF. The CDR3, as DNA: TGTGCCAGCAGGGGACTAGCGGTACCCTACGAGCAGTACTTC.

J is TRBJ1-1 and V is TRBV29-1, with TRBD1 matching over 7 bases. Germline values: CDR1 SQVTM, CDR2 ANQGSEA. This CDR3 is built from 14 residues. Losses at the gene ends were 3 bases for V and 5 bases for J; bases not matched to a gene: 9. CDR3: CSVDTGVEGTEAFF. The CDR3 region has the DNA TGCAGCGTTGACACAGGGGTTGAGGGAACTGAAGCTTTCTTT.

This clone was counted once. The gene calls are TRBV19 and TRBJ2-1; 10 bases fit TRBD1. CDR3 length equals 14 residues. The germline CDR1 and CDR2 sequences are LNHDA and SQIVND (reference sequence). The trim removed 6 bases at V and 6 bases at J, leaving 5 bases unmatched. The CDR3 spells CASRIRTGGNEQFF. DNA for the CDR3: TGTGCCAGTAGAATAAGGACAGGGGGCAATGAGCAGTTCTTC.

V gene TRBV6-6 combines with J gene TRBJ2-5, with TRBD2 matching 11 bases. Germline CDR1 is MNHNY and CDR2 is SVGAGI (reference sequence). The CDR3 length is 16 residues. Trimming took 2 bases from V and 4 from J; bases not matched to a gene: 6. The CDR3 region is CASSYPFTSGGETQYF. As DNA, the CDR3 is TGTGCCAGCAGTTACCCCTTCACTAGCGGGGGAGAGACCCAGTACTTC.

The CDR3 sequence: CASTIGTGVSPLHF. CDR3 nucleotides: TGTGCCAGCACCATAGGGACAGGGGTATCACCCCTCCACTTT. The chain joins TRBV25-1 to TRBJ1-6, with TRBD1 matching 10 bases. This CDR3 has 14 amino acids. J gave up 10 bases and V 7 bases, and 7 bases lay outside the gene matches. Germline CDR1 and CDR2: MGHDK and SYGVNS.

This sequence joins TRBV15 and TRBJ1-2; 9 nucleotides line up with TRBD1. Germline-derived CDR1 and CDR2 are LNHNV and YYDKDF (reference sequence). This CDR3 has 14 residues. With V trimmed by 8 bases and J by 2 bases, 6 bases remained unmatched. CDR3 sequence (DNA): TGTGCCACCCGGGACAGGGTGAAGAACTATGGCTACACCTTC. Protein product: CATRDRVKNYGYTF.

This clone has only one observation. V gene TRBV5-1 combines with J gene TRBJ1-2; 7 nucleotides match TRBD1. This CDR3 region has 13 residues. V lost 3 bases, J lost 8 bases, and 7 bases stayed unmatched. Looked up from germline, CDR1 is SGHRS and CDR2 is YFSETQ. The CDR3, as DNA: TGCGCCAGCAGCTCTATGGACAGGACGGGCTACACCTTC. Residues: CASSSMDRTGYTF.

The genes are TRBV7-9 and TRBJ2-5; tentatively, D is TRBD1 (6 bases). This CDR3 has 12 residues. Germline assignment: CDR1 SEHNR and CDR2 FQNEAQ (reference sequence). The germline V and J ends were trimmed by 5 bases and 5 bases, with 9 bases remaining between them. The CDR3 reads CASSPDRETQYF. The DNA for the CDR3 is TGTGCCAGCAGCCCCGACAGGGAGACCCAGTACTTC.

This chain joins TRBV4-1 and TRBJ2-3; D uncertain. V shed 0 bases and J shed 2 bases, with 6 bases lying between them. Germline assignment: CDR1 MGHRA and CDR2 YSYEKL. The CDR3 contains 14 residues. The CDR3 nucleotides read TGCGCCAGCAGCCAAGATGCGTCCACAGATACGCAGTATTTT. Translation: CASSQDASTDTQYF.

CDR3 DNA: TGTGCCAGCAGCGTAGGCGGGGGAGACACTGAAGCTTTCTTT. It specifies CASSVGGGDTEAFF. The chain has TRBV9 and TRBJ1-1; TRBD1 is a possible D gene (5 bases). Germline V CDR1 and CDR2: SGDLS, YYNGEE. Trimming pared 0 bases from V and 3 bases from J, leaving 9 bases between. The CDR3 spans 14 residues.

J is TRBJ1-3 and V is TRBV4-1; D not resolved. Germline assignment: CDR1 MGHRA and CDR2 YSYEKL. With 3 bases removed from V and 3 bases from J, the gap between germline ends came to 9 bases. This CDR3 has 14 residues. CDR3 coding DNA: TGCGCCAGCAGCCATGGAGGGAATGGAAACACCATATATTTT. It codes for CASSHGGNGNTIYF.

The chain's CDR3 is CASSISGTGSTEAFF. CDR3 nucleotides: TGTGCCAGTAGTATAAGCGGGACAGGGAGCACTGAAGCTTTCTTT. The J gene is TRBJ1-1, the V gene TRBV19; 9 bases map to TRBD1. The CDR3 extends over 15 amino acids. The germline V gene has CDR1 LNHDA and CDR2 SQIVND (reference sequence). The trim removed 2 bases at V and 4 bases at J, leaving 5 bases unmatched.

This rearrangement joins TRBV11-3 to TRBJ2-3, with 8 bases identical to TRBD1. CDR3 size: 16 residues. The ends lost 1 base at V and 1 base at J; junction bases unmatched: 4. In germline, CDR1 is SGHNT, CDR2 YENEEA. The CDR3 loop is CASSLGGTGGTDTQYF. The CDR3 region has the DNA TGTGCCAGCAGCTTAGGTGGGACAGGAGGCACAGATACGCAGTATTTT.

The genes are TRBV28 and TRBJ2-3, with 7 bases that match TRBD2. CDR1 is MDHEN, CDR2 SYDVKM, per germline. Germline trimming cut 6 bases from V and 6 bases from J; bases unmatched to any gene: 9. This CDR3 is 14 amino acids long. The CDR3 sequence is CASSVAGVGDTQYF. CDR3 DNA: TGTGCCAGCAGCGTCGCGGGGGTTGGCGATACGCAGTATTTT.

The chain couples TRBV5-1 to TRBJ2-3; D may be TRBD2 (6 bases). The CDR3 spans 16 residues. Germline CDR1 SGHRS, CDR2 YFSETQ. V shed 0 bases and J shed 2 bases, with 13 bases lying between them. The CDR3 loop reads CASSLAGRGATDTQYF. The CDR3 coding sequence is TGCGCCAGCAGCTTGGCCGGGCGGGGAGCCACAGATACGCAGTATTTT.

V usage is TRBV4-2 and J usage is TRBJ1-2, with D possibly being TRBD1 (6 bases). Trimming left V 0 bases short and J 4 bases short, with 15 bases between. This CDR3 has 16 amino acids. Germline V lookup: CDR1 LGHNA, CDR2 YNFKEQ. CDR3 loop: CASSQDSGQTPYGYTF. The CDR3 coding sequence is TGTGCCAGCAGCCAAGATTCAGGACAGACCCCCTATGGCTACACCTTC.

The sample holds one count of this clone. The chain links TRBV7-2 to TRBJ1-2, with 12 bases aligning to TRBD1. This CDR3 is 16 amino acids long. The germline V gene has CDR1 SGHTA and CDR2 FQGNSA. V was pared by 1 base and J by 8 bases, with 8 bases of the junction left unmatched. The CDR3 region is CASSLGLGQGAQGYTF. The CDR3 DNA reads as TGTGCCAGCAGCTTAGGCCTGGGACAGGGGGCGCAGGGCTACACCTTC. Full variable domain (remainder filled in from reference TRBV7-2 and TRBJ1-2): GAGVSQSPSNKVTEKGKDVELRCDPISGHTALYWYRQSLGQGLEFLIYFQGNSAPDKSGLPSDRFSAERTGGSVSTLTIQRTQQEDSAVYLCASSLGLGQGAQGYTFGSGTRLTVV.